Following are 23 T cell receptor beta chains from one sample sequenced in a study of cytomegalovirus exposure and HLA in healthy donors. It was with 60 Vbeta and 13 Jbeta primers that the PCR ran. Data came from immunoSEQ multiplex PCR; TCRdb stores just in-frame clones and leaves some out. The sample yields about 64,000 clones, approximately 80% seen once. The sequenced sample consisted of PBMCs. The receptors shown here come from a man aged 18 to 30 in good health and CMV-seropositive.

The V gene is TRBV5-1, the J gene TRBJ1-1, with 10 nucleotides matching TRBD1. The CDR3 sequence is 17 residues long. J gave up 6 bases and V 9 bases, and 20 bases lay outside the gene matches. Per germline, CDR1 SGHRS and CDR2 YFSETQ. Here the CDR3 DNA reads TGCGCCACCATAGAACCCGGGACAGGGGATATGAAGCCTGAAGCTTTCTTT. Translating gives CATIEPGTGDMKPEAFF.

The chain recombines TRBV6-1 with TRBJ2-7; D gene uncertain. The CDR3 contains 12 residues. The V gene lost 0 bases and the J gene lost 7 bases, with 7 bases spanning the gap. In germline, CDR1 is MNHNS, CDR2 SASEGT. The CDR3 DNA is TGTGCCAGCAGTGAAGCCACAGTTGAGCAGTACTTC. Protein: CASSEATVEQYF.

This clone was detected once. The chain combines TRBV6-5 with TRBJ2-5; 9 bases fit TRBD2. Trimming at V came to 0 bases and at J to 5 bases, leaving 7 bases not matched to a gene. Per the germline V gene, CDR1 is MNHEY and CDR2 is SVGAGI. CDR3 length: 16 residues. CDR3 nucleotides: TGTGCCAGCAGTTACTCGCGACTAGCGGCGGGGGAGACCCAGTACTTC. Translated, it gives CASSYSRLAAGETQYF.

The rearrangement joins TRBV6-1 to TRBJ1-5, with D unresolved. Trimming took 5 bases from V and 0 from J, leaving 11 bases between them. The CDR3 is 15 amino acids. Germline loops: CDR1 MNHNS, CDR2 SASEGT. CDR3: CASSRYSYSNQPQHF. CDR3 sequence (DNA): TGTGCCAGCAGTCGCTACAGTTATAGCAATCAGCCCCAGCATTTT.

Points on this clone: The sample contains more than one DNA sequence encoding this CDR3. The chain uses TRBV30 and TRBJ2-7; D unclear. The CDR3 spans 11 residues. Germline CDR1 GTSNPN, CDR2 SVGIG (reference sequence). V dropped 1 base and J dropped 3 bases, with 4 bases sitting between them. CDR3 sequence: CAWSGSYEQYF. CDR3 DNA: TGTGCCTGGAGTGGCAGCTACGAGCAGTACTTC.

The V call is TRBV7-6, the J call TRBJ2-7, with 8 bases identical to TRBD1. CDR3 size: 15 residues. The germline V gene has CDR1 SGHVS and CDR2 FNYEAQ. V gave up 1 base and J gave up 5 bases; unmatched junction bases: 7. The CDR3 bases are TGTGCCAGCAGCTTAGAGGCAGGACAGGGCCACGAGCAGTACTTC. It specifies CASSLEAGQGHEQYF.

This clone was picked up one time. The gene calls are TRBV6-5 and TRBJ1-2, with 7 bases aligning to TRBD1. Germline V gene lookup returns CDR1 MNHEY and CDR2 SVGAGI. The CDR3 is 12 residues long. The V gene end was trimmed by 2 bases and the J gene end by 8 bases; junction bases not matched to a gene: 2. This CDR3 is CASSYRGGGYTF. The CDR3 DNA reads TGTGCCAGCAGTTACCGAGGGGGCGGCTACACCTTC.

The chain employs TRBV29-1 and TRBJ1-1; D uncertain. Deletions cut 4 bases from V and 5 bases from J, with 20 bases between. Germline values: CDR1 SQVTM, CDR2 ANQGSEA. This CDR3 spans 15 amino acids. The CDR3 DNA reads TGCAGCGTTGGCTTTGCAGGCCTGATACGGACTGAAGCTTTCTTT. Residues: CSVGFAGLIRTEAFF.

This rearrangement joins TRBV2 to TRBJ1-6; D is uncertain. V was pared by 4 bases and J by 11 bases, with 9 bases between. The CDR3 spans 12 residues. Germline CDR1 and CDR2: SNHLY and FYNNEI. CDR3 amino acids: CASSGGLPPLHF. DNA for the CDR3: TGTGCCAGCAGTGGTGGACTTCCACCCCTCCACTTT.

CDR3 in amino acids: CAWSPRETQYF. CDR3 nucleotide sequence: TGTGCCTGGAGTCCCCGGGAGACCCAGTACTTC. The chain employs TRBV30 and TRBJ2-5; D is uncertain. Germline lookup yields CDR1 GTSNPN and CDR2 SVGIG (reference sequence). Trimming removed 2 bases from V and 5 bases from J, with 6 bases in between. This CDR3 contains 11 residues.

The chain links TRBV4-2 to TRBJ1-5; maybe TRBD1 (5 bases). Germline V gene sequence: CDR1 LGHNA, CDR2 YNFKEQ. The CDR3 spans 16 residues. V was trimmed by 0 bases and J by 2 bases, leaving 11 bases between them. The CDR3 here is CASSQEGGGGNQPQHF. The DNA for the CDR3 is TGTGCCAGCAGCCAAGAGGGGGGTGGGGGCAATCAGCCCCAGCATTTT.

This rearrangement joins TRBV6-4 to TRBJ1-2; D ambiguous. Deletions cut 6 bases from V and 3 bases from J, with 14 bases between. Per the germline V gene, CDR1 is MRHNA and CDR2 is SNTAGT. The CDR3 has 14 residues. Here the CDR3 reads CASRPGEGDYGYTF. The CDR3 nucleotides read TGTGCCAGCAGACCCGGGGAGGGCGACTATGGCTACACCTTC.

The rearrangement joins TRBV4-1 to TRBJ2-5; D gene ambiguous. Germline V gene lookup returns CDR1 MGHRA and CDR2 YSYEKL. Trimming stripped 0 bases from V and 5 bases from J, with 16 bases between. This CDR3 comprises 16 residues. The CDR3 region is CASSQDRWSVRETQYF. DNA of the CDR3: TGCGCCAGCAGCCAAGATCGGTGGAGCGTCCGGGAGACCCAGTACTTC.

This clone was observed a handful of times. V and J are TRBV6-5 and TRBJ2-2; maybe TRBD2 (5 bases). The germline V gene encodes CDR1 MNHEY and CDR2 SVGAGI. This CDR3 spans 13 amino acids. The V gene lost 2 bases and the J gene lost 6 bases, with 7 bases spanning the gap. CDR3 loop: CASSYPGSGELFF. The DNA of the CDR3 is TGTGCCAGCAGTTACCCGGGGTCCGGGGAGCTGTTTTTT.

V and J are TRBV7-8 and TRBJ1-1, with TRBD1 matching 7 bases. The CDR3 extends over 15 amino acids. V gave up 4 bases and J gave up 2 bases; unmatched junction bases: 7. CDR1 SGHVS and CDR2 FQNEAQ come from the germline V gene. The CDR3 is CASSSTTGTNTEAFF. CDR3 nucleotides: TGTGCCAGCAGCTCTACGACAGGGACTAACACTGAAGCTTTCTTT.

V is TRBV6-1 and J is TRBJ1-6, with 7 bases identical to TRBD1. Trimming cost V 2 bases and J 7 bases; bases outside gene matches: 2. CDR3 size: 14 residues. The germline V gene encodes CDR1 MNHNS and CDR2 SASEGT. CDR3 nucleotides: TGTGCCAGCAGTGAACAGGGGGAAAATTCACCCCTCCACTTT. This sequence encodes CASSEQGENSPLHF.

This clone was seen only a few times. The rearrangement uses TRBV7-9 and TRBJ2-3; tentative D call: TRBD2 (5 bases). CDR1 SEHNR and CDR2 FQNEAQ come from the germline V gene (reference sequence). CDR3 length equals 14 residues. Trimming removed 3 bases from V and 0 bases from J, with 7 bases in between. CDR3 DNA sequence: TGTGCCAGCAGCTTTAGCGATAGCACAGATACGCAGTATTTT. It is translated as CASSFSDSTDTQYF.

The rearrangement uses TRBV19 and TRBJ2-5; 10 nucleotides agree with TRBD1. This CDR3 has 12 residues. CDR1 LNHDA and CDR2 SQIVND come from the germline V gene (reference sequence). Germline trimming cut 10 bases from V and 7 bases from J; bases unmatched to any gene: 6. Here the CDR3 reads CATSGQGMTQYF. DNA of the CDR3: TGTGCCACCTCGGGACAGGGGATGACCCAGTACTTC.

The chain is built from TRBV19 and TRBJ2-1, with 10 bases aligning to TRBD2. CDR3 size: 13 residues. Unmatched junction bases numbered 3, after V lost 7 bases and J lost 6 bases. Germline V gives CDR1 LNHDA, CDR2 SQIVND (reference sequence). Here the CDR3 DNA reads TGTGCCAGTACCGGGACTAGCGTCAATGAGCAGTTCTTC. Amino acids: CASTGTSVNEQFF.

J is TRBJ2-1 and V is TRBV5-4, with 7 bases fitting TRBD2. After removal of 4 bases from V and 6 bases from J, the junction contained 10 bases not matched to a gene. Germline lookup yields CDR1 SGHNT and CDR2 YYREEE (reference sequence). The CDR3 is made up of 15 amino acids. In DNA, the CDR3 is TGTGCCAGCAGCCTGCGGCGGGAGAGGGGCAATGAGCAGTTCTTC. This translates into CASSLRRERGNEQFF.

A single count supports this clone. The chain couples TRBV28 to TRBJ2-7, with D unresolved. The CDR3 contains 13 residues. The V gene lost 1 base and the J gene lost 5 bases, with 9 bases spanning the gap. Per germline, CDR1 MDHEN and CDR2 SYDVKM. In nucleotides, the CDR3 is TGTGCCAGCAGTTTATATCGACACGACGAGCAGTACTTC. The encoded protein is CASSLYRHDEQYF.

The chain joins TRBV6-1 to TRBJ1-5; TRBD1 matches 8 bases. The CDR3 totals 15 residues. With 10 bases clipped from V and 7 bases from J, the junction kept 15 bases outside the gene matches. CDR1 is MNHNS and CDR2 is SASEGT in the germline V gene. The CDR3 region has the DNA TGTGCCACTACCCGGACAGGGATGGGGCAACAGCCCCAGCATTTT. It yields the protein CATTRTGMGQQPQHF.

A single count supports this clone. The V call is TRBV7-6, the J call TRBJ1-1; D might be TRBD1 (6 bases). The CDR3 consists of 12 residues. Looked up from germline, CDR1 is SGHVS and CDR2 is FNYEAQ. V was cut by 6 bases and J by 9 bases, with 14 bases left in between. The CDR3 DNA follows: TGTGCCAGCAGTCCCCAGGGGATCAAAGCTTTCTTT. Translated, it gives CASSPQGIKAFF.